The following is a T cell receptor (beta chain) sequence with its context. Under the authors' procedure: How many nucleated cells were present was estimated from reference gene primer amplification. The method was immunoSEQ multiplex PCR; TCRdb's version includes in-frame clones alone and lacks a portion of them. The DNA gave D and trimming, while V, J and clone size come from that table. Altogether 200,000 to 250,000 clones are present, approximately 80% being singletons, with the ten largest covering more than 10%. These data belong to a study of blood T cell repertoires in COVID-19. As for the study in general: PBMCs, B-cell-depleted T cells, or T cells were the source of the cDNA or gDNA that made up the material.

The length of the CDR3 is 14 residues. Germline assignment: CDR1 MDHEN and CDR2 SYDVKM. The junction had 3 bases not matched to a gene; V was cut back by 3 bases and J by 1 base. This sequence joins TRBV28 and TRBJ2-7; 7 bases are shared with TRBD1. Sample: peripheral blood. The TCR was taken from a human donor in a cohort sampled during active COVID-19. The CDR3 sequence is CASSFVGQSYEQYF. In DNA, the CDR3 is TGTGCCAGCAGTTTCGTGGGACAGTCCTACGAGCAGTACTTC.